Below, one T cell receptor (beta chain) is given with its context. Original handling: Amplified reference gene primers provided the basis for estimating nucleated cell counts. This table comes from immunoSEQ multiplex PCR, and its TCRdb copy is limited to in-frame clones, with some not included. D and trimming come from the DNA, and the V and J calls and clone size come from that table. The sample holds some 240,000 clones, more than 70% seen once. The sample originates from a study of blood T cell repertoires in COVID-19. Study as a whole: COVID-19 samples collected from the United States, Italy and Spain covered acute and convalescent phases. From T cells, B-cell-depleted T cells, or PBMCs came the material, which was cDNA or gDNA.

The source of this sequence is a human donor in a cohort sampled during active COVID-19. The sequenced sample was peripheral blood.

CDR3 bases: TGTGCCAGCAGTTACTCCTTCAGGGCTTCTAACTATGGCTACACCTTC. Amino acids: CASSYSFRASNYGYTF. The chain couples TRBV6-5 to TRBJ1-2, with a possible D match to TRBD1 (5 bases). The V gene's germline CDR1 is MNHEY and CDR2 SVGAGI. V was shortened by 0 bases and J by 0 bases, with 11 bases between the two germline ends. CDR3 length equals 16 residues.